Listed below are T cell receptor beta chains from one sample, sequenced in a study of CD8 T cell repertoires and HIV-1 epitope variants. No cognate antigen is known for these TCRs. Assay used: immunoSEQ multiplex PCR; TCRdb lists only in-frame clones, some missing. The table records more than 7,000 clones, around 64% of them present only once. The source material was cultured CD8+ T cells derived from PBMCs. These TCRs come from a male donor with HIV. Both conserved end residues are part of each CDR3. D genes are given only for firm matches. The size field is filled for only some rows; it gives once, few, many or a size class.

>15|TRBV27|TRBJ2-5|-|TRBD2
CASSFFGGGQETQYF
TGTGCCAGCAGTTTTTTCGGGGGAGGGCAAGAGACCCAGTACTTC
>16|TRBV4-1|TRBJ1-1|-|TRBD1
CASSQDWQGANTEAFF
TGCGCCAGCAGCCAAGATTGGCAGGGGGCGAACACTGAAGCTTTCTTT
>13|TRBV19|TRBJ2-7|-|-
CASSIVDSYEQYF
TGTGCCAGTAGTATCGTCGACAGCTACGAGCAGTACTTC
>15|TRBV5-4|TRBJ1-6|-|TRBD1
CASSLGGGVNSPLHF
TGTGCCAGCAGCTTGGGAGGGGGCGTTAATTCACCCCTCCACTTT
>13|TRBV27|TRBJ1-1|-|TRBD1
CASRRTGSTEAFF
TGTGCCAGCAGAAGGACAGGCTCCACTGAAGCTTTCTTT
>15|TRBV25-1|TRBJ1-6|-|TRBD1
CASSATTGEYSPLHF
TGTGCCAGCAGTGCTACGACAGGGGAGTATTCACCCCTCCACTTT
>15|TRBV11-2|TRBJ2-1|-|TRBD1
CASSRTGGPINEQFF
TGTGCCAGCAGCCGGACAGGGGGCCCTATCAATGAGCAGTTCTTC
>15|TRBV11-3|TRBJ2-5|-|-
CASSLLRRNQETQYF
TGTGCCAGCAGCTTACTTCGCAGAAACCAAGAGACCCAGTACTTC
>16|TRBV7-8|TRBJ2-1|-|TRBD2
CASSWTSGRKGDEQFF
TGTGCCAGCAGCTGGACTAGCGGGAGGAAGGGCGATGAGCAGTTCTTC
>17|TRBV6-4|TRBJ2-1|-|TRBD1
CASSADRGGSSYNEQFF
TGTGCCAGCAGTGCGGACAGGGGGGGGAGCTCCTACAATGAGCAGTTCTTC
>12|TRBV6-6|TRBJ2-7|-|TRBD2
CASSPGGGEQYF
TGTGCCAGCAGCCCGGGGGGGGGCGAGCAGTACTTC
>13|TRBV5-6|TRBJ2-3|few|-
CASSLTGTDTQYF
TGTGCCAGCAGCTTGACAGGCACAGATACGCAGTATTTT
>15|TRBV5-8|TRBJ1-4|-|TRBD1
CASSPDRVPNEKLFF
TGTGCCAGCAGCCCGGACAGGGTACCTAATGAAAAACTGTTTTTT
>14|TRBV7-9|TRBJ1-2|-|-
CASSLVGAGYGYTF
TGTGCCAGCAGCCTCGTGGGGGCGGGCTATGGCTACACCTTC
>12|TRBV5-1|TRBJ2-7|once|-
CASSLAAYEQYF
TGCGCCAGCAGCTTGGCGGCCTACGAGCAGTACTTC
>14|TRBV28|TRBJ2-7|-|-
CASSLPQGPYEQYF
TGTGCCAGCAGCCTCCCGCAGGGCCCCTACGAGCAGTACTTC
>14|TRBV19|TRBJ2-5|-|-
CASSLLARQETQYF
TGTGCCAGTAGTTTACTAGCCCGACAAGAGACCCAGTACTTC
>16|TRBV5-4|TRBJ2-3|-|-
CASSQDRPSRADTQYF
TGCGCCAGCAGCCAAGACCGGCCCAGTAGGGCGGATACGCAGTATTTT
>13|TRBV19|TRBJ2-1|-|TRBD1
CASGGTGATEQFF
TGTGCCAGCGGGGGGACAGGGGCCACTGAGCAGTTCTTC
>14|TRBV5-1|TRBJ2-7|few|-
CASSLYAGGYEQYF
TGCGCCAGCAGCTTGTATGCCGGGGGCTACGAGCAGTACTTC
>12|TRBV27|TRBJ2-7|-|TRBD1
CASSHGTDEQYF
TGTGCCAGCAGTCATGGGACAGACGAGCAGTACTTC
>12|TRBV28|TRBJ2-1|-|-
CASSWEYNEQFF
TGTGCCAGCAGTTGGGAATACAATGAGCAGTTCTTC
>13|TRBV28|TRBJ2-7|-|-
CASSPTIRPEQYF
TGTGCCAGCAGCCCGACCATTCGCCCCGAGCAGTACTTC
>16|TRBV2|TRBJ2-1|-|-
CASSSPGLQQGGEQFF
TGTGCCAGCAGTTCTCCGGGACTTCAACAAGGGGGTGAGCAGTTCTTC
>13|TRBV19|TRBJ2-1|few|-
CASSATGFGEQFF
TGTGCCAGTAGTGCGACAGGCTTTGGGGAGCAGTTCTTC
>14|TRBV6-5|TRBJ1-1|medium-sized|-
CASSYLDMNTEAFF
TGTGCCAGCAGTTACTTGGATATGAACACTGAAGCTTTCTTT
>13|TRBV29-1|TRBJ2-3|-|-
CSVVASWGDTQYF
TGCAGCGTTGTGGCTAGCTGGGGAGATACGCAGTATTTT
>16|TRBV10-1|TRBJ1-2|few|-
CASSDSGMQGSYGYTF
TGCGCCAGCAGTGATTCTGGGATGCAGGGAAGCTATGGCTACACCTTC
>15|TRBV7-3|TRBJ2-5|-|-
CASSSQGSVGETQYF
TGTGCCAGCAGCTCTCAGGGGAGTGTGGGAGAGACCCAGTACTTC
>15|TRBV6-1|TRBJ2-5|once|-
CASSSAGIDQETQYF
TGTGCCAGCAGCTCCGCCGGGATAGATCAAGAGACCCAGTACTTC
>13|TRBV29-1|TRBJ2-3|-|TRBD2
CSVLAGDTDTQYF
TGCAGCGTCCTAGCGGGAGACACAGATACGCAGTATTTT
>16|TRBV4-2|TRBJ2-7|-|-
CASSQDYRGGSYEQYF
TGTGCCAGCAGCCAAGATTACAGGGGGGGATCCTACGAGCAGTACTTC
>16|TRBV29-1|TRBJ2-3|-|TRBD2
CSVERLAGGDTDTQYF
TGCAGCGTTGAAAGGCTAGCGGGGGGGGACACAGATACGCAGTATTTT
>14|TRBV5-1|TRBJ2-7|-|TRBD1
CASSLGGTGYEQYF
TGCGCCAGCAGCTTGGGCGGGACAGGCTACGAGCAGTACTTC
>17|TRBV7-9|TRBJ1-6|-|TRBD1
CASSPIIKTGGTSPLHF
TGTGCCAGCAGCCCAATCATCAAAACAGGGGGCACTTCACCCCTCCACTTT
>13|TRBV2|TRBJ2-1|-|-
CASTMSRGNEQFF
TGTGCCAGCACGATGTCAAGGGGCAATGAGCAGTTCTTC
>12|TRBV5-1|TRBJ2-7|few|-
CASSSFNYEQYF
TGCGCCAGCAGCTCCTTTAACTACGAGCAGTACTTC
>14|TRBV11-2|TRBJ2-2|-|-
CASSLGGVPGELFF
TGTGCCAGCAGCTTAGGAGGCGTACCCGGGGAGCTGTTTTTT
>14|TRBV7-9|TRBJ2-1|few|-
CASSFGGTYNEQFF
TGTGCCAGCAGCTTCGGGGGAACCTACAATGAGCAGTTCTTC
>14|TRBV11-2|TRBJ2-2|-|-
CASNWDLLGGELFF
TGTGCCAGCAACTGGGACCTTCTAGGGGGGGAGCTGTTTTTT
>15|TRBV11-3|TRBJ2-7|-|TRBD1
CASSSGQGQSYEQYF
TGTGCCAGCAGCAGTGGACAGGGGCAATCCTACGAGCAGTACTTC
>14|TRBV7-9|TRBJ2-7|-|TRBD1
CASSPTGSSYEQYF
TGTGCCAGCAGCCCGACAGGGTCCTCCTACGAGCAGTACTTC
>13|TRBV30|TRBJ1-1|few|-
CAWSVGENTEAFF
TGTGCCTGGAGTGTGGGGGAGAACACTGAAGCTTTCTTT
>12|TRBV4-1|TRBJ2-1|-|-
CASSQDISEQFF
TGCGCCAGCAGCCAAGATATCAGTGAGCAGTTCTTC
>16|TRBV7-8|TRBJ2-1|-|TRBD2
CASSESGRGSYNEQFF
TGTGCCAGCAGCGAAAGCGGGAGAGGGTCCTACAATGAGCAGTTCTTC
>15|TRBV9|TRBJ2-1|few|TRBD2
CASSGAGTTLGEQFF
TGTGCCAGCAGCGGGGCCGGGACTACCCTTGGGGAGCAGTTCTTC
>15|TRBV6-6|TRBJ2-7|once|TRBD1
CASSLTGSFTYEQYF
TGTGCCAGCAGCCTGACAGGGTCATTTACCTACGAGCAGTACTTC
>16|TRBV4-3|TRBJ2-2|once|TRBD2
CASSQSSGANTGELFF
TGCGCCAGCAGCCAATCTAGCGGAGCGAACACCGGGGAGCTGTTTTTT
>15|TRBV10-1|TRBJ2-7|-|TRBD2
CASSESGTSANEQYF
TGCGCCAGCAGTGAGTCCGGAACTAGCGCGAACGAGCAGTACTTC
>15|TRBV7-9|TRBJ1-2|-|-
CASSVGTEHPNGYTF
TGTGCCAGCAGCGTAGGGACTGAGCACCCTAATGGCTACACCTTC
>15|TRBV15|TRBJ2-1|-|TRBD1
CATSRDRDPVNEQFF
TGTGCCACCAGCAGGGACAGGGACCCTGTCAATGAGCAGTTCTTC
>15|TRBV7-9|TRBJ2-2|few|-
CASSPAEANTGELFF
TGTGCCAGCAGCCCAGCAGAAGCGAACACCGGGGAGCTGTTTTTT